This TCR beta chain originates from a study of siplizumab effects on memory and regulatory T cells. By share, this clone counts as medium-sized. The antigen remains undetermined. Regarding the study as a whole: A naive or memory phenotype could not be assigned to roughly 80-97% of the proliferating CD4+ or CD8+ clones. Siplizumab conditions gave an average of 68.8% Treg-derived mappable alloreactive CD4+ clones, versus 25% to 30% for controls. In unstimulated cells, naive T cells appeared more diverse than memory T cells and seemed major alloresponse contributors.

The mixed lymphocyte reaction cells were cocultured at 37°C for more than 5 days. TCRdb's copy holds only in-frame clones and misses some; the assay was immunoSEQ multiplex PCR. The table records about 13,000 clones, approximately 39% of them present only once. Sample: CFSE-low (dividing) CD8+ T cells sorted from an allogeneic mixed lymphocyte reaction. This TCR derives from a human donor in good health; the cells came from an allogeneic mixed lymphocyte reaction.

CDR3 nucleotide sequence: TGTGCCAGCAGTAGGGGTACTGAAGCTTTCTTT. It is translated as CASSRGTEAFF. The chain carries TRBV27 and TRBJ1-1; TRBD1 might be the D (5 bases). Trimming left V 5 bases short and J 5 bases short, with 6 bases between. The CDR3 consists of 11 residues. Germline V CDR1 and CDR2: MNHEY, SMNVEV (reference sequence).